The clone carrying this TCR beta chain was detected many times. Via MiXCR, TCRdb re-called the 5' RACE reads, giving one row per CDR3 protein. The table records some 48,000 distinct CDR3 sequences, 10% of them present only once. This sample is drawn from a study of neurological immune-mediated disorders. The sequence derives from a woman in her 40s with HTLV-1-associated myelopathy (HAM/TSP). Sequencing was carried out using PBMCs.

The CDR3 nucleotides are TGTGCCTGGGGATCCCAAACCGGGACAGAAAAACTGTTTTTT. Its protein product is CAWGSQTGTEKLFF. This chain links TRBV30 with TRBJ1-4, with D perhaps TRBD1 (6 bases). Trimming removed 5 bases from V and 8 bases from J, with 18 bases in between. This CDR3 spans 14 amino acids. The germline CDR1 and CDR2 sequences are GTSNPN and SVGIG (reference sequence).